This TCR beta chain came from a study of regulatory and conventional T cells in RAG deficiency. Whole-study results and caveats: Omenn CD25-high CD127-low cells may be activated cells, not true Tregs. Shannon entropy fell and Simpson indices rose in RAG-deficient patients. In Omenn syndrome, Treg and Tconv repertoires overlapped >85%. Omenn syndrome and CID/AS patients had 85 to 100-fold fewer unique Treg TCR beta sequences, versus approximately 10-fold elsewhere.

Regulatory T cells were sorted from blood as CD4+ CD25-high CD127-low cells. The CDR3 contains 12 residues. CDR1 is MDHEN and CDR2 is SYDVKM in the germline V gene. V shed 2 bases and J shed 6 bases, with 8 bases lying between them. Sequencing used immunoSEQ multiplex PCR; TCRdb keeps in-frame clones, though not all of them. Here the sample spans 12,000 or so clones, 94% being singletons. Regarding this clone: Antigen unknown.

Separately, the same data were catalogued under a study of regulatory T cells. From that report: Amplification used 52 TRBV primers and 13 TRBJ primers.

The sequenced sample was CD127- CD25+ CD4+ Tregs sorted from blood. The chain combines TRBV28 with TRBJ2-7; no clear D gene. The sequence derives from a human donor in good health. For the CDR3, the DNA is TGTGCCAGCAGTTTAACGAGGCCCGAGCAGTACTTC. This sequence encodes CASSLTRPEQYF.